Listed here are 13 T cell receptor beta chains from one sample, sequenced in a study of T cell responses to AZD1222 COVID-19 vaccine (dated by TCRdb to the early 2020s). The library relied on the immunoSEQ multiplex PCR assay. TCRdb retrieved this table from immuneACCESS and kept in-frame rearrangements only. Not all clones are present; in checked studies, unresolved V genes account for under half, and no reason is known for the remainder. Here the sample has fewer than 120,000 clones; about 95% occur a single time. The ten top clones hold 2.5% to 3.5% of the sample. The time point label, read with the paper, signifies: about 28 days (+/-7) after the second vaccine dose. Sequenced material: peripheral blood, taken 28 days after the second AZD1222 dose. The receptors here all came from an adult who received the AZD1222 COVID-19 vaccine.

This chain links TRBV18 with TRBJ1-5; D not resolved. Per germline, CDR1 KGHSH and CDR2 LQKENI. V gave up 3 bases and J gave up 1 base, with 13 bases separating them. The CDR3 runs 16 residues. CDR3 protein: CASSPLPTSSNQPQHF. The CDR3 region has the DNA TGTGCCAGCTCACCGCTTCCTACATCAAGCAATCAGCCCCAGCATTTT.

This chain links TRBV27 with TRBJ2-7; D remains unclear. The germline V and J ends were trimmed by 1 base and 0 bases, with 10 bases remaining between them. The V gene's germline CDR1 is MNHEY and CDR2 SMNVEV (reference sequence). The length of the CDR3 is 15 residues. The CDR3 is CASSLWSASSYEQYF. The CDR3 DNA is TGTGCCAGCAGTTTATGGTCAGCTAGCTCCTACGAGCAGTACTTC.

This chain joins TRBV12-5 and TRBJ1-1; D gene uncertain. The germline V and J ends were trimmed by 10 bases and 1 base, with 10 bases remaining between them. Germline V lookup: CDR1 LGHNT, CDR2 FRNRAP. This CDR3 spans 12 amino acids. The CDR3: CATRVANTEAFF. CDR3 DNA: TGTGCTACAAGGGTAGCGAACACTGAAGCTTTCTTT. Together with reference TRBV12-5 and TRBJ1-1, the CDR3 gives the full variable domain: DARVTQTPRHKVTEMGQEVTMRCQPILGHNTVFWYRQTMMQGLELLAYFRNRAPLDDSGMPKDRFSAEMPDATLATLKIQPSEPRDSAVYFCATRVANTEAFFGQGTRLTVV.

This sequence joins TRBV6-5 and TRBJ1-2; D call uncertain. Germline CDR1 and CDR2: MNHEY and SVGAGI. Deletions cut 9 bases from V and 0 bases from J, with 5 bases between. This CDR3 region has 11 residues. The CDR3 sequence is CASHSNYGYTF. The CDR3 DNA sequence: TGTGCCAGTCACTCTAACTATGGCTACACCTTC.

The V call is TRBV3-1 (or the pseudogene TRBV3-2), the J call TRBJ1-2, with D tentatively TRBD1 (5 bases). The germline V gene has CDR1 LGHDT and CDR2 YNNKEL (reference sequence). The CDR3 is 14 residues long. Deletions cut 1 base from V and 4 bases from J, with 10 bases between. CDR3 protein: CASSQAGTGYGYTF. The CDR3 nucleotides read TGTGCCAGCAGCCAAGCTGGGACGGGCTATGGCTACACCTTC.

The gene calls are TRBV21-1 and TRBJ1-6; TRBD1, the table's D call, was not compared with the DNA. TRBV21-1 is recorded as a pseudogene. CDR3 size: 16 residues. The DNA for the CDR3 is TGTGCCAGCAGCAGCCTGGACAGCTCCTATAATTCACCCCTCCACTTT. Amino acids: CASSSLDSSYNSPLHF.

The gene calls are TRBV5-4 and TRBJ1-1; no definite D call. CDR3 length equals 12 residues. Between the trimmed V and J ends, which lost 0 bases and 3 bases, there was a span of 3 bases. Germline loops: CDR1 SGHNT, CDR2 YYREEE (reference sequence). The CDR3 loop reads CASSLGHTEAFF. In DNA, the CDR3 is TGTGCCAGCAGCTTGGGGCACACTGAAGCTTTCTTT.

V gene TRBV28 combines with J gene TRBJ1-1; D is undetermined. V lost 2 bases, J lost 8 bases, and 6 bases lay in between. The CDR3 totals 11 residues. Germline-derived CDR1 and CDR2 are MDHEN and SYDVKM. The CDR3 is CASSLKEEAFF. The CDR3 bases are TGTGCCAGCAGTTTAAAAGAAGAAGCTTTCTTT.

V usage is TRBV28 and J usage is TRBJ1-2; D gene unclear. CDR3 size: 13 residues. Deletions cut 5 bases from V and 4 bases from J, with 11 bases between. Germline V lookup: CDR1 MDHEN, CDR2 SYDVKM. The CDR3 DNA is TGTGCCAGCAGTCCCCGTGGGAGCTATGGCTACACCTTC. This sequence encodes CASSPRGSYGYTF.

V and J are TRBV11-2 and TRBJ1-5; D is possibly TRBD1 (5 bases). The CDR3 spans 14 residues. Trimming removed 4 bases at V and 11 bases at J, with 18 bases between. Germline CDR1 reads SGHAT; CDR2 reads FQNNGV. This chain's CDR3 is CASSSLGVGGAQHF. DNA for the CDR3: TGTGCCAGCAGCTCTCTTGGCGTGGGAGGGGCCCAGCATTTT.

V is TRBV18 and J is TRBJ1-2; D call uncertain. V shed 4 bases and J shed 4 bases, with 16 bases lying between them. Looked up from germline, CDR1 is KGHSH and CDR2 is LQKENI. This CDR3 comprises 15 residues. CDR3 nucleotide sequence: TGTGCCAGCTCACTCCGAAGGGCTTCCCTCTATGGCTACACCTTC. Amino acids: CASSLRRASLYGYTF.

The chain employs TRBV15 and TRBJ1-5, with 12 bases aligning to TRBD1. Unmatched junction bases numbered 5, after V lost 3 bases and J lost 8 bases. This CDR3 region has 15 residues. The germline V gene encodes CDR1 LNHNV and CDR2 YYDKDF (reference sequence). The CDR3 region has the DNA TGTGCCACCAGCAGGGCCGGGACAGGGGGCGAGCCCCAGCATTTT. This sequence encodes CATSRAGTGGEPQHF.

V gene TRBV5-6 combines with J gene TRBJ1-6; no clear D. Trimming took off 4 bases at V and 9 bases at J, with 14 bases between the two ends. This CDR3 comprises 14 residues. Germline V gene sequence: CDR1 SGHDT, CDR2 YYEEEE. This CDR3 is CASSPGVARSPLHF. The CDR3 DNA reads as TGTGCCAGCAGCCCCGGGGTTGCGCGTTCACCCCTCCACTTT.